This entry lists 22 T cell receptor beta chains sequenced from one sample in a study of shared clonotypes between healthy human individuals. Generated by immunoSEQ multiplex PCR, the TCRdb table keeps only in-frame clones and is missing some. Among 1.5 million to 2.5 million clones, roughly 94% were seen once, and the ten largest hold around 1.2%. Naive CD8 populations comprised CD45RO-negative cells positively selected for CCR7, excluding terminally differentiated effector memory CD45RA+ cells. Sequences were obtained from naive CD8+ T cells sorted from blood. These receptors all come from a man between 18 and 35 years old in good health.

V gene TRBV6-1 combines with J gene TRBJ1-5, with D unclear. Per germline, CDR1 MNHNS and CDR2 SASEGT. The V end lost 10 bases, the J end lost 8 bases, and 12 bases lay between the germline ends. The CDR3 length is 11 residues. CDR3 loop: CAIDPSEPQHF. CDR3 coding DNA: TGTGCCATCGATCCATCGGAGCCCCAGCATTTT.

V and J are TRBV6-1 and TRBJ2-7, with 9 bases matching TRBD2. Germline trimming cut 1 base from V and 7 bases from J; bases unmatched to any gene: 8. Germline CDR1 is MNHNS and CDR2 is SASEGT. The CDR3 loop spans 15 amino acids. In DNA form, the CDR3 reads TGTGCCAGCAGTGAAGGATTAGCGGGGGAAGGGGAGCAGTACTTC. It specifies CASSEGLAGEGEQYF.

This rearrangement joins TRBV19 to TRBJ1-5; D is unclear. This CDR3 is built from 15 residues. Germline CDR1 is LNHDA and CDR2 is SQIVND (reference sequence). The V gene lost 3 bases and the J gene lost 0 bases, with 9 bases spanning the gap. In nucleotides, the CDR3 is TGTGCCAGTAGTATTTTTGCCCATAGCAATCAGCCCCAGCATTTT. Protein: CASSIFAHSNQPQHF.

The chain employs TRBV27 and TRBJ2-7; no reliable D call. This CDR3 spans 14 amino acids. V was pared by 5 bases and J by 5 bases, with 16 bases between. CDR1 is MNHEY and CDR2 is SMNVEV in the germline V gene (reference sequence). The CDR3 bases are TGTGCCAGCAGTCAAAACCACCCTACCCACGAGCAGTACTTC. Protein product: CASSQNHPTHEQYF.

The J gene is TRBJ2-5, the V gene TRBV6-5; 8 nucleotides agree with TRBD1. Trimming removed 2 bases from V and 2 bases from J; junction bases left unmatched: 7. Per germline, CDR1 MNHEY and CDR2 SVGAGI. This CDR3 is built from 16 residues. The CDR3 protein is CASSYRAGGWQETQYF. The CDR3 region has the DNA TGTGCCAGCAGTTACAGGGCAGGGGGCTGGCAAGAGACCCAGTACTTC.

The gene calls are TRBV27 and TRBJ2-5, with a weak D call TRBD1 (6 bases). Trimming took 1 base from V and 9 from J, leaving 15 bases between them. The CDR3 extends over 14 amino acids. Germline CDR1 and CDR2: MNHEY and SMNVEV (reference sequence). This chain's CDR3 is CASSLFTGLEAQYF. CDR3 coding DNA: TGTGCCAGCAGTTTATTCACAGGGCTTGAAGCCCAGTACTTC.

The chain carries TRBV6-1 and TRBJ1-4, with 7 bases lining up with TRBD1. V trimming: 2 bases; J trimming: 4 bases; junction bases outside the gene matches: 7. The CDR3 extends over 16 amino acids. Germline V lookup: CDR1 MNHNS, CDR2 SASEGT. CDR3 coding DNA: TGTGCCAGCAGTGAAATTGGGACAGCTAATAATGAAAAACTGTTTTTT. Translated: CASSEIGTANNEKLFF.

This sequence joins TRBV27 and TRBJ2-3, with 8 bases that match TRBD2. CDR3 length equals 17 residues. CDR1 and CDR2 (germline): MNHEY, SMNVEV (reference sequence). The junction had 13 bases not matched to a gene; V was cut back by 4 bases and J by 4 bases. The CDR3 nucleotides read TGTGCCAGCAGTTCCCTCTCTCTCGGACTAGCCGCAGATACGCAGTATTTT. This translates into CASSSLSLGLAADTQYF.

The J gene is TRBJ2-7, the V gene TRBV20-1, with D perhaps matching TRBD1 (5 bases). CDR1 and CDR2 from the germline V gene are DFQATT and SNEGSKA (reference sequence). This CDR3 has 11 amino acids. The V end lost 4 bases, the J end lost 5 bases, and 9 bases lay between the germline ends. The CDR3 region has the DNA TGCAGTGCTACAGGGAACAACGAGCAGTACTTC. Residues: CSATGNNEQYF.

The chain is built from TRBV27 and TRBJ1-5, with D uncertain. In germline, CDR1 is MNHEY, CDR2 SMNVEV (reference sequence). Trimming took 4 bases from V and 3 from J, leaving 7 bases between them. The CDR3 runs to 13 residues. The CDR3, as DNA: TGTGCCAGCAGTTCTGGCTACAATCAGCCCCAGCATTTT. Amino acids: CASSSGYNQPQHF.

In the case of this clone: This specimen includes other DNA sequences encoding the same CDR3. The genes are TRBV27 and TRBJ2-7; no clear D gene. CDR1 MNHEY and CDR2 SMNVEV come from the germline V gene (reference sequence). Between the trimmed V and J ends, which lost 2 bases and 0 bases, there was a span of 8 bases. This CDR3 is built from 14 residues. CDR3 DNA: TGTGCCAGCAGTTTAGGGGTCACCTCCTACGAGCAGTACTTC. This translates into CASSLGVTSYEQYF.

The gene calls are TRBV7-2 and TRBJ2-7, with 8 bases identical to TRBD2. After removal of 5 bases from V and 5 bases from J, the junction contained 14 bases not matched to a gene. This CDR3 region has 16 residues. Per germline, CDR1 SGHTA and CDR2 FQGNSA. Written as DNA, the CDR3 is TGTGCCAGCAGCCCGGTAGGACTAGCCCTCTTAGACGAGCAGTACTTC. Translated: CASSPVGLALLDEQYF. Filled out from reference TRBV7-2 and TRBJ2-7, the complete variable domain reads GAGVSQSPSNKVTEKGKDVELRCDPISGHTALYWYRQSLGQGLEFLIYFQGNSAPDKSGLPSDRFSAERTGGSVSTLTIQRTQQEDSAVYLCASSPVGLALLDEQYFGPGTRLTVT.

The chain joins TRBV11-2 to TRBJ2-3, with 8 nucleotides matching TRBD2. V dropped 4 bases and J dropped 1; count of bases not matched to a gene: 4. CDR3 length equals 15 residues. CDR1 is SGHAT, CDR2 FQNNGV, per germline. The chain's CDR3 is CASSYLTSGTDTQYF. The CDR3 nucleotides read TGTGCCAGCAGCTACCTGACTAGCGGCACAGATACGCAGTATTTT.

The CDR3 DNA reads TGTGCCAGCAGCTCAGAGGCGGAGGTCAATGAGCAGTTCTTC. This gives the protein CASSSEAEVNEQFF. V is TRBV7-6 and J is TRBJ2-1, with D maybe TRBD2 (5 bases). The CDR3 loop spans 14 amino acids. Trimming took off 4 bases at V and 6 bases at J, with 13 bases between the two ends. Looked up from germline, CDR1 is SGHVS and CDR2 is FNYEAQ.

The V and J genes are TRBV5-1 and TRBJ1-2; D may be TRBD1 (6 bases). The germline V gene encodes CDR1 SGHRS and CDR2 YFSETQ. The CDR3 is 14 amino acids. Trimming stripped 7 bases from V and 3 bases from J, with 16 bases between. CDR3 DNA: TGCGCCAGCGGACCCTCGACAGGCGACTATGGCTACACCTTC. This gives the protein CASGPSTGDYGYTF.

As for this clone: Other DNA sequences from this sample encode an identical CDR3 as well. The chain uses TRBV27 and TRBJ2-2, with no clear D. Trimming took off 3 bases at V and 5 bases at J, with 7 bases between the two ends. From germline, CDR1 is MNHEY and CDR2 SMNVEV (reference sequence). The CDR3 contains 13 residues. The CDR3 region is CASSFLGTGELFF. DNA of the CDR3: TGTGCCAGCAGTTTTTTGGGGACCGGGGAGCTGTTTTTT.

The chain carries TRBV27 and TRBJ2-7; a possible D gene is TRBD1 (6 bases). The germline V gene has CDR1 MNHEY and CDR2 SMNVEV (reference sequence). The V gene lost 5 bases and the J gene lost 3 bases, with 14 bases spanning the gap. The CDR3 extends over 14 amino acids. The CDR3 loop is CASSIQGPFYEQYF. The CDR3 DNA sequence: TGTGCCAGCAGTATACAGGGACCGTTCTACGAGCAGTACTTC.

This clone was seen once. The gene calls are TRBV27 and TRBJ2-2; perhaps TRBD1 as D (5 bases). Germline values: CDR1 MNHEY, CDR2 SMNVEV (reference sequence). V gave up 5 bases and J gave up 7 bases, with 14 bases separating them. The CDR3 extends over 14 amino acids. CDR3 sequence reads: CASSPIPDSGELFF. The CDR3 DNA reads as TGTGCCAGCAGTCCGATCCCCGACAGCGGGGAGCTGTTTTTT.

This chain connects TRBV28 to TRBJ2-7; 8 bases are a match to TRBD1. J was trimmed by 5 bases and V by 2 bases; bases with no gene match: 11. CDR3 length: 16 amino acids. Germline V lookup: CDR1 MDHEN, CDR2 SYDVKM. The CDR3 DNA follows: TGTGCCAGCAGTTTACTCGGACAGGGAAATCAAGACGAGCAGTACTTC. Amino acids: CASSLLGQGNQDEQYF.

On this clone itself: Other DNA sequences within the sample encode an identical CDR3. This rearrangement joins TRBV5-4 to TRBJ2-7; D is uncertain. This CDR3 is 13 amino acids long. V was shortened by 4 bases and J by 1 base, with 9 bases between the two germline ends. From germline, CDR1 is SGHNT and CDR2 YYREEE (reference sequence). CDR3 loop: CASSLLGSYEQYF. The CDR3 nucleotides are TGTGCCAGCAGCCTCCTTGGTTCCTACGAGCAGTACTTC. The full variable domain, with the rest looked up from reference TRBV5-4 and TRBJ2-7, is ETGVTQSPTHLIKTRGQQVTLRCSSQSGHNTVSWYQQALGQGPQFIFQYYREEENGRGNFPPRFSGLQFPNYSSELNVNALELDDSALYLCASSLLGSYEQYFGPGTRLTVT.

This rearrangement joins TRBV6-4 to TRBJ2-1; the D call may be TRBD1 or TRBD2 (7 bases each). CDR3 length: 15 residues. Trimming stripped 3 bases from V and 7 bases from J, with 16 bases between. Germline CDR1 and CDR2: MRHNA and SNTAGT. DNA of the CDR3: TGTGCCAGCAGTGAAGCGGGACAGCTACTGAATGAGCAGTTCTTC. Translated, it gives CASSEAGQLLNEQFF.

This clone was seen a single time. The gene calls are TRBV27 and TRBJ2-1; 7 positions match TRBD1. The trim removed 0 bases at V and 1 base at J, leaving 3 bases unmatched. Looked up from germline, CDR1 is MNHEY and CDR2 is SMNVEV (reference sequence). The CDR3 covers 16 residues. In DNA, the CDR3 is TGTGCCAGCAGTTTATCAACAGGGGAGTCCTACAATGAGCAGTTCTTC. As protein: CASSLSTGESYNEQFF.